This T cell receptor beta chain was profiled in a study of T cells after yellow fever vaccination (dated by TCRdb to the late 2010s). Describing the broader study: The SMART-Seq v4 Ultra Low Input RNA kit was used to prepare libraries from fractions with low cell numbers. To follow T-cell clones before and after both primary and booster YFV17D yellow fever vaccination, bulk TCR alpha and beta repertoires underwent longitudinal sequencing. Blood was drawn at multiple timepoints before and after primary and secondary immunization, with bulk PBMC replicates and cell subsets isolated. The cohort comprised two healthy male donors, one aged 18 to 30 and one aged 30 to 40 years. Summary of the overall study and its limitations: Compared with the primary T-cell response, the secondary T-cell response was faster but weaker, reaching its peak on day 5 rather than on day 15. Most clones expanded after primary vaccination were re-detected after the booster (almost 97% of CD4 and roughly 87% of CD8), suggesting broad memory maintenance. A small share of clonotypes was detected in both CD4 and CD8 compartments, with the overlap likely arising from convergent recombination. Because the study included only a couple of donors, the extent to which the findings can be generalized is limited. Computational filtering was required because FACS-sorted repertoires could contain abundant contaminating clonotypes from the bulk population.

As encoded in the germline V gene, CDR1 is LGHNT while CDR2 is FRNRAP. The V and J ends are trimmed by 5 bases and 6 bases, leaving 14 bases between them. The CDR3 has 14 amino acids, counting the end cysteine and phenylalanine. Kept here is only the CDR3 DNA, which spans 42 bases and is read in frame from base 1. TCR cDNA was synthesized by 5'RACE template switching, through which a universal primer site and unique molecular identifiers were introduced. Priming for cDNA synthesis came from both the TCR alpha and TCR beta constant segments. Library amplification used two PCR steps, and the second PCR step added sample barcodes and sequencing adapters. Libraries were sequenced on Illumina HiSeq 2500 (2x100 bp) or NovaSeq (2x150 bp). In the source study's methods: MIGEC handled demultiplexing of reads and collapsing into UMI consensus sequences, while MiXCR performed V(D)J alignment. Vaccine-responding clonotypes were identified with edgeR using replicate PBMC samples, with FDR below 0.01 and a log2 fold change above 5 up to day 15 being required. Each bulk clonotype received a CD4 or CD8 identity based on whether the sequenced CD4 or CD8 repertoire contained that clonotype at higher abundance. Clones were called with MiXCR by TCRdb after fastp trimmed the public reads at Q25, and only in-frame beta chains were retained. Rows matching on CDR3 protein sequence are summarized as one entry with the most common DNA and genes. It is TCRdb's table, rather than the study itself, that gives the V and J calls and clone size. Across this sample there are around 400,000 distinct CDR3 sequences, with around a tenth seen only once. Clones ranked in the top ten supply less than 20% of the sample.

This clonotype turned up a few times. No cognate antigen has been identified for it. Base quality data are lacking; no much larger clone is found one base away. The sample's treatment or condition label is to be understood as: live attenuated yellow fever vaccine strain. At every blood-draw timepoint, two biological replicates of bulk PBMCs were collected. PBMCs were isolated from peripheral blood using a standard Ficoll-Paque protocol. TriZol was used to extract RNA from bulk PBMCs, from CD4 and CD8 fractions, and from dextramer-positive and dextramer-negative fractions. The sequences come from PBMCs, collected on the day of the first yellow fever vaccination. The V and J genes are TRBV12-5 and TRBJ1-5; matching of 5 bases hints at TRBD1 as the D gene. This TCR was sampled from a man aged 18 to 29 who received the YFV17D yellow fever vaccine. The CDR3 corresponds to CASGPQGGVQPQHF. The nucleotide sequence reads as follows: TGTGCTAGTGGTCCCCAAGGAGGGGTTCAGCCCCAGCATTTT.